One and the same sample provided the 19 T cell receptor beta chains below, sequenced in a study of blood T cells in healthy people across ages. PCR was performed a second time for roughly 7 to 12 cycles using a sample-barcoded 5' primer and a J-beta primer mix. TCRdb reanalysed the 5' RACE reads using MiXCR and keeps one entry per CDR3 protein. The sample lists some 320,000 distinct CDR3 sequences, roughly a quarter occurring once. Material: blood. These receptors were collected from a woman between 65 and 79 years old in good health.

V gene TRBV28 combines with J gene TRBJ2-1; possible D gene TRBD1, 6 bases. Near its end, the DNA agrees better with TRBJ2-7, so the J call may be wrong. CDR1 MDHEN and CDR2 SYDVKM come from the germline V gene. The CDR3 loop spans 14 amino acids. The chain's CDR3 is CASSFRGASYEQYF. The CDR3, as DNA: TGTGCCAGCAGTTTCAGGGGCGCCTCCTACGAGCAGTACTTC.

As concerns this clonotype: A single base separates this from a much larger clone, so it may be a read error. The chain couples TRBV29-1 to TRBJ2-5; 8 bases agree with TRBD2. Gene TRBJ2-1 matches the end of the DNA better, so the J call may be wrong. Germline V gene lookup returns CDR1 SQVTM and CDR2 ANQGSEA. This CDR3 is 13 amino acids long. The CDR3 DNA reads as TGCAGCGTTGCGGCTAGCGGGCGTAATGAGCAGTTCTTC. Translated: CSVAASGRNEQFF.

The J gene is TRBJ2-1, the V gene TRBV5-1, with TRBD2 matching over 8 bases. The CDR3 has 18 amino acids. The germline gives CDR1 SGHRS, CDR2 YFSETQ. J was trimmed by 5 bases and V by 0 bases; bases with no gene match: 13. CDR3 DNA: TGCGCCAGCAGCTTGGGTGTCAGCGGGAGTCTGGTCCACAATGAGCAGTTCTTC. Translated: CASSLGVSGSLVHNEQFF.

This clonotype was seen at least ten times. The J gene is TRBJ2-5, the V gene TRBV6-5; a possible D gene is TRBD2 (6 bases). The CDR3 runs to 14 residues. The germline V gene encodes CDR1 MNHEY and CDR2 SVGAGI. V lost 4 bases, J lost 1 base, and 10 bases lay in between. CDR3 amino acids: CASSSISGQETQYF. The CDR3 DNA sequence: TGTGCCAGCAGTTCAATTAGCGGCCAAGAGACCCAGTACTTC.

This sequence joins TRBV6-5 and TRBJ2-7; possibly TRBD1 for D (6 bases). The CDR3 contains 16 residues. Germline CDR1 is MNHEY and CDR2 is SVGAGI. Trimming took 0 bases from V and 0 from J, leaving 12 bases between them. CDR3 loop: CASSYSRPGASYEQYF. For the CDR3, the DNA is TGTGCCAGCAGTTACTCCAGGCCAGGGGCCTCCTACGAGCAGTACTTC.

The V call is TRBV12-3 or TRBV12-4, the J call TRBJ1-5, with D unresolved. With 5 bases removed from V and 3 bases from J, the gap between germline ends came to 11 bases. The CDR3 covers 14 residues. As DNA, the CDR3 is TGTGCCAGCAGTCGAACGGGGAACAATCAGCCCCAGCATTTT. As protein: CASSRTGNNQPQHF.

The chain recombines TRBV5-6 with TRBJ2-1, with D perhaps TRBD1 (6 bases). Between the trimmed V and J ends, which lost 0 bases and 2 bases, there was a span of 9 bases. Per the germline V gene, CDR1 is SGHDT and CDR2 is YYEEEE. The CDR3 sequence is 15 residues long. CDR3 region: CASSLDGTPYNEQFF. The CDR3 DNA sequence: TGTGCCAGCAGCTTGGATGGGACACCCTACAATGAGCAGTTCTTC.

This chain uses TRBV5-5 with TRBJ2-6; D is unresolved. Looked up from germline, CDR1 is SGHKS and CDR2 is YYEKEE (reference sequence). V lost 4 bases to trimming and J lost 0 bases, with 5 bases between them. The CDR3 totals 14 residues. This CDR3 reads CASSVLSGANVLTF. CDR3 DNA: TGTGCCAGCAGCGTACTCTCTGGGGCCAACGTCCTGACTTTC. The full variable domain, completed using reference TRBV5-5 and TRBJ2-6, is DAGVTQSPTHLIKTRGQQVTLRCSPISGHKSVSWYQQVLGQGPQFIFQYYEKEERGRGNFPDRFSARQFPNYSSELNVNALLLGDSALYLCASSVLSGANVLTFGAGSRLTVL.

The V and J genes are TRBV28 and TRBJ1-1, with D perhaps TRBD1 (5 bases). The V and J ends lost 5 bases and 4 bases respectively, with 17 bases between them. The CDR3 is made up of 15 amino acids. Germline-derived CDR1 and CDR2 are MDHEN and SYDVKM. The DNA of the CDR3 is TGTGCCAGCAGTCCGCCGGGGACCGACATCACTGAAGCTTTCTTT. Translation: CASSPPGTDITEAFF.

This sequence joins TRBV29-1 and TRBJ2-5; TRBD1 is a possible D gene (6 bases). Germline V lookup: CDR1 SQVTM, CDR2 ANQGSEA. The CDR3 contains 13 residues. Trimming took 4 bases from V and 4 from J, leaving 13 bases between them. The CDR3 DNA is TGCAGCGTTGCTCTGGGGGCGAGAGAGACCCAGTACTTC. This translates into CSVALGARETQYF. Using reference TRBV29-1 and TRBJ2-5 for the parts outside the CDR3, the full variable domain is SAVISQKPSRDICQRGTSLTIQCQVDSQVTMMFWYRQQPGQSLTLIATANQGSEATYESGFVIDKFPISRPNLTFSTLTVSNMSPEDSSIYLCSVALGARETQYFGPGTRLLVL.

V usage is TRBV28 and J usage is TRBJ2-3, with D uncertain. There are 12 residues in the CDR3. The germline gives CDR1 MDHEN, CDR2 SYDVKM. The ends were cut back, 5 bases at V and 6 bases at J, with 9 bases in the middle. CDR3 DNA: TGTGCCAGCAGTCCAGTCGAGGATACGCAGTATTTT. Translating it yields CASSPVEDTQYF.

In its sample, this clonotype was seen a few times. The rearrangement joins TRBV7-2 to TRBJ1-5; D perhaps matches TRBD1 (6 bases). Per germline, CDR1 SGHTA and CDR2 FQGNSA. The CDR3 extends over 14 amino acids. V was pared by 5 bases and J by 6 bases, with 14 bases between. DNA of the CDR3: TGTGCCAGCAGCCTCACAGGGTCCCCTCAGCCCCAGCATTTT. It is translated as CASSLTGSPQPQHF. Together with reference TRBV7-2 and TRBJ1-5, the CDR3 gives the full variable domain: GAGVSQSPSNKVTEKGKDVELRCDPISGHTALYWYRQSLGQGLEFLIYFQGNSAPDKSGLPSDRFSAERTGGSVSTLTIQRTQQEDSAVYLCASSLTGSPQPQHFGDGTRLSIL.

This clonotype was seen ten or more times. This chain links TRBV20-1 with TRBJ2-3, with D possibly TRBD2 on 7 matching bases. Trimming shortened V by 6 bases and J by 1 base, and 20 bases separated the two germline ends. The CDR3 totals 16 residues. Germline V gene data show CDR1 as DFQATT and CDR2 as SNEGSKA (reference sequence). CDR3 residues: CSARGGGAARTDTQYF. CDR3 in DNA: TGCAGTGCAAGGGGCGGGGGCGCCGCCCGCACAGATACGCAGTATTTT.

In its sample, this clonotype was seen a few times. V and J are TRBV6-5 and TRBJ1-4; 7 bases fit TRBD1. The ends lost 4 bases at V and 6 bases at J; junction bases unmatched: 5. The CDR3 runs to 14 residues. Germline loops: CDR1 MNHEY, CDR2 SVGAGI. The CDR3 DNA reads TGTGCCAGCAGTTTAGCCGGGACAGATGAAAAACTGTTTTTT. Translation gives CASSLAGTDEKLFF.

A few counts support this clonotype. The J gene is TRBJ1-1, the V gene TRBV19; the D is unclear. This CDR3 region has 14 residues. The V end lost 6 bases, the J end lost 1 base, and 12 bases lay between the germline ends. Germline V lookup: CDR1 LNHDA, CDR2 SQIVND (reference sequence). CDR3 region: CASRGILGNTEAFF. The CDR3 bases are TGTGCCAGTAGGGGGATTCTAGGGAACACTGAAGCTTTCTTT.

This chain uses TRBV6-2 or TRBV6-3 with TRBJ1-4; D uncertain. V was shortened by 6 bases and J by 8 bases, with 19 bases between the two germline ends. The CDR3 runs to 15 residues. From germline, CDR1 is MNHEY and CDR2 SVGEGT. CDR3 amino acids: CASREQPGRDEKLFF. For the CDR3, the DNA is TGTGCCAGCAGAGAACAACCGGGGAGAGACGAAAAACTGTTTTTT.

The rearrangement links TRBV7-3 to TRBJ2-1; 7 bases fit TRBD2. This CDR3 region has 16 residues. The junction had 4 bases not matched to a gene; V was cut back by 2 bases and J by 0 bases. CDR1 is SGHTA, CDR2 FQGTGA, per germline. The CDR3 spells CASSLGGGTSYNEQFF. CDR3 DNA: TGTGCCAGCAGCTTAGGGGGGGGGACCTCCTACAATGAGCAGTTCTTC.

As to this clonotype: It is likely a read error, because the conserved phenylalanine at the end of the CDR3 is missing. The chain employs TRBV12-3 or TRBV12-4 and TRBJ2-5; perhaps TRBD2 as D (6 bases). The CDR3 sequence is 14 residues long. Trimming took off 0 bases at V and 5 bases at J, with 10 bases between the two ends. In DNA form, the CDR3 reads TGTGCCAGCAGTTTAGCCGGTGGGAGGGAGACCCAGTACCTC. The encoded protein is CASSLAGGRETQYL.

The rearrangement uses TRBV20-1 and TRBJ2-7, with 12 positions matching TRBD2. Looked up from germline, CDR1 is DFQATT and CDR2 is SNEGSKA (reference sequence). The CDR3 extends over 14 amino acids. The V and J ends lost 3 bases and 6 bases, in that order; junction bases with no gene match: 6. CDR3 region: CSASSRTSGIEQYF. For the CDR3, the DNA is TGCAGTGCTAGCTCACGGACTAGCGGGATCGAGCAGTACTTC.